One sample yielded the 14 T cell receptor beta chains listed below, sequenced in a study of blood T cell repertoires in COVID-19. Profiling relied on immunoSEQ multiplex PCR, and the TCRdb table lists in-frame clones only, not all of them. Of 150,000 or so clones listed, around 79% are singletons. Input material: peripheral blood. The origin of the receptors is a woman aged 70-85 years with COVID-19, enrolled during active disease.

The chain employs TRBV30 and TRBJ1-5; D is perhaps TRBD1 (6 bases). This CDR3 region has 13 residues. The V gene lost 5 bases and the J gene lost 4 bases, with 12 bases spanning the gap. CDR1 and CDR2 from the germline V gene are GTSNPN and SVGIG (reference sequence). The CDR3 protein is CAWGLGANQPQHF. DNA for the CDR3: TGTGCCTGGGGACTGGGGGCAAATCAGCCCCAGCATTTT.

The rearrangement uses TRBV15 and TRBJ2-3, with 9 bases identical to TRBD1. The CDR3 totals 15 residues. V gave up 5 bases and J gave up 4 bases; unmatched junction bases: 7. The germline gives CDR1 LNHNV, CDR2 YYDKDF (reference sequence). This CDR3 reads CATSGAGQGADTQYF. In DNA form, the CDR3 reads TGTGCCACCAGCGGAGCGGGACAGGGTGCAGATACGCAGTATTTT.

The chain employs TRBV5-1 and TRBJ2-7, with a weak D call TRBD2 (5 bases). The CDR3 is 14 amino acids. Germline V CDR1 and CDR2: SGHRS, YFSETQ. V gave up 4 bases and J gave up 5 bases, with 16 bases separating them. The CDR3 nucleotides read TGCGCCAGCAGCCCTTTCGGGAATCCCCACGAGCAGTACTTC. This codes for CASSPFGNPHEQYF.

The chain joins TRBV2 to TRBJ1-1, with 9 bases aligning to TRBD1. The CDR3 runs to 15 residues. J was trimmed by 0 bases and V by 7 bases; bases with no gene match: 6. Germline V lookup: CDR1 SNHLY, CDR2 FYNNEI. The CDR3 DNA sequence: TGTGCCAGCAAAAGAACAGGGGGCGTGAACACTGAAGCTTTCTTT. Translated: CASKRTGGVNTEAFF. The whole variable domain, filled in from reference TRBV2 and TRBJ1-1, reads EPEVTQTPSHQVTQMGQEVILRCVPISNHLYFYWYRQILGQKVEFLVSFYNNEISEKSEIFDDQFSVERPDGSNFTLKIRSTKLEDSAMYFCASKRTGGVNTEAFFGQGTRLTVV.

The chain recombines TRBV2 with TRBJ2-3; 7 bases are a match to TRBD2. In germline, CDR1 is SNHLY, CDR2 FYNNEI. This CDR3 is 14 amino acids long. V dropped 6 bases and J dropped 6; count of bases not matched to a gene: 9. CDR3 in amino acids: CASSQRGGVDTQYF. Here the CDR3 DNA reads TGTGCCAGCAGCCAGCGGGGTGGTGTGGATACGCAGTATTTT.

This rearrangement joins TRBV7-2 to TRBJ1-1, with 7 bases matching TRBD1. Trimming at V came to 0 bases and at J to 7 bases, leaving 14 bases not matched to a gene. The CDR3 length is 17 residues. CDR1 and CDR2 from the germline V gene are SGHTA and FQGNSA. The CDR3 sequence is CASSLASSRGRAGEAFF. CDR3 nucleotides: TGTGCCAGCAGCTTAGCGTCTTCGAGGGGGCGGGCGGGTGAAGCTTTCTTT.

V gene TRBV28 combines with J gene TRBJ1-2; D not resolved. The ends were cut back, 7 bases at V and 4 bases at J, with 16 bases in the middle. Germline CDR1 is MDHEN and CDR2 is SYDVKM. The length of the CDR3 is 14 residues. Written as DNA, the CDR3 is TGTGCCAGCATCCCCGGCCAGGCGGGCTATGGCTACACCTTC. It specifies CASIPGQAGYGYTF.

The chain carries TRBV29-1 and TRBJ1-1, with 7 bases matching TRBD1. Germline loops: CDR1 SQVTM, CDR2 ANQGSEA. This CDR3 spans 11 amino acids. The V segment lost 3 bases and the J segment 10 bases; nucleotides outside the gene matches: 5. CDR3 nucleotides: TGCAGCGTTGAGGGGTCAGGGGGAGCTTTCTTT. Amino acid sequence: CSVEGSGGAFF.

The CDR3 spells CASSLGPNYGTQYF. CDR3 nucleotides: TGTGCCAGCAGCCTTGGGCCAAATTACGGGACCCAGTACTTC. The V call is TRBV3-1 (or the pseudogene TRBV3-2), the J call TRBJ2-5; no definite D call. Germline V gene data show CDR1 as LGHDT and CDR2 as YNNKEL (reference sequence). The CDR3 totals 14 residues. The V and J ends lost 4 bases and 7 bases respectively, with 16 bases between them.

This chain uses TRBV6-5 with TRBJ1-2; D not resolved. The germline V gene has CDR1 MNHEY and CDR2 SVGAGI. This CDR3 contains 16 residues. Trimming shortened V by 0 bases and J by 5 bases, and 16 bases separated the two germline ends. The CDR3 protein is CASSYSNPAEAYGYTF. In DNA, the CDR3 is TGTGCCAGCAGTTACTCGAATCCTGCCGAGGCGTATGGCTACACCTTC.

The rearrangement links TRBV5-4 to TRBJ2-7; 8 nucleotides align to TRBD1. Germline V gives CDR1 SGHNT, CDR2 YYREEE (reference sequence). Trimming removed 4 bases from V and 3 bases from J; junction bases left unmatched: 6. CDR3 length: 14 residues. DNA for the CDR3: TGTGCCAGCAGCCCTAGGGACAGGCACTACGAGCAGTACTTC. Protein product: CASSPRDRHYEQYF.

The chain couples TRBV6-2 or TRBV6-3 to TRBJ1-1, with TRBD1 as a possible D gene (5 bases). With 5 bases removed from V and 5 bases from J, the gap between germline ends came to 15 bases. Germline CDR1 is MNHEY and CDR2 is SVGEGT. The CDR3 has 14 residues. This chain's CDR3 is CASSPPPGGTEAFF. Written as DNA, the CDR3 is TGTGCCAGCAGTCCCCCTCCGGGGGGAACTGAAGCTTTCTTT.

CDR3 amino acids: CASSLWGTGKSSYQETQYF. The CDR3 nucleotides are TGTGCCAGCAGTTTATGGGGGACAGGTAAATCGTCGTACCAAGAGACCCAGTACTTC. The chain employs TRBV28 and TRBJ2-5; 8 positions agree with TRBD1. Germline CDR1 MDHEN, CDR2 SYDVKM. Losses at the gene ends were 0 bases for V and 0 bases for J; bases not matched to a gene: 12. This CDR3 has 19 amino acids.

J is TRBJ2-1 and V is TRBV28, with D perhaps matching TRBD2 (5 bases). The CDR3 spans 11 residues. V was clipped by 5 bases and J by 7 bases, with 6 bases between them. The germline V gene encodes CDR1 MDHEN and CDR2 SYDVKM. This chain's CDR3 is CASSRRNEQFF. The CDR3 DNA follows: TGTGCCAGCAGTAGGAGGAATGAGCAGTTCTTC.